Shown below are 2 T cell receptor beta chains from a single sample sequenced in a study of T-cell memory formation after mild COVID-19. TCRdb redid the calling of the 5' RACE reads with MiXCR, one entry per CDR3 protein. Found here are about half a million distinct CDR3 sequences, 15% to 20% of them singletons; the top ten hold around an eighth. Sample: PBMCs or a T cell subset sorted from them (not recorded which). The receptors come from an adult woman who had mild COVID-19 (a few samples of this study predate the infection). Cell type and time point are not known.

This clonotype was found a few times. V is TRBV14 and J is TRBJ2-3; D is unclear. CDR3 length equals 19 residues. Per the germline V gene, CDR1 is SGHDN and CDR2 is FVKESK. V was cut by 1 base and J by 2 bases, with 22 bases left in between. The CDR3: CASSQALSRGRDYTDTQYF. CDR3 sequence (DNA): TGTGCCAGCAGCCAAGCCCTTTCTCGAGGAAGGGATTACACAGATACGCAGTATTTT.

Only a few counts were recorded for this clonotype. The rearrangement links TRBV25-1 to TRBJ2-3; TRBD2 agrees at 9 bases. The V segment lost 9 bases and the J segment 3 bases; nucleotides outside the gene matches: 4. From germline, CDR1 is MGHDK and CDR2 SYGVNS. CDR3 size: 13 residues. The CDR3, as DNA: TGTGCCAGTCGACTAGCGGTTACAGATACGCAGTATTTT. Amino acid sequence: CASRLAVTDTQYF.